These T cell receptor beta chains were read from a single sample in a study of shared clonotypes between healthy human individuals. Sequencing was performed with immunoSEQ multiplex PCR; in TCRdb, only in-frame clones are kept and a portion is missing. The sample includes 1.6 million or so clones, roughly 96% of them seen just once. The sequenced sample consisted of naive CD4+ T cells sorted from blood. These TCRs come from a man under 40 in good health. The CDR3 runs from the conserved cysteine through the conserved F or W. A D gene is named only where the DNA matches it firmly. Size is omitted from some rows. Given values are once, few, many or a class for expanded clones.

d_gene,v_gene,j_gene,abundance,CDR3aa,CDR3nt
-,TRBV6-1,TRBJ1-4,-,CASSEDLGRLMGKLFF,TGTGCCAGCAGCGAAGACCTCGGCAGACTAATGGGAAAACTGTTTTTT
TRBD1,TRBV7-9,TRBJ2-7,-,CASSPPGQGLREQYF,TGTGCCAGCAGTCCGCCGGGACAGGGTCTCCGCGAGCAGTACTTC
-,TRBV19,TRBJ2-1,-,CASSKRDTPDGGQFF,TGTGCCAGTAGTAAGCGGGACACACCGGACGGGGGGCAGTTCTTC
-,TRBV19,TRBJ2-7,-,CASSPRTGTGREQYF,TGTGCCAGTAGCCCCCGTACCGGGACGGGCCGGGAGCAGTACTTC
-,TRBV29-1,TRBJ2-1,few,CSVEGYNEQFF,TGCAGCGTTGAAGGTTACAATGAGCAGTTCTTC
-,TRBV12-5,TRBJ1-1,-,CASAPSRDVEAFF,TGTGCTAGTGCCCCCAGTCGGGACGTAGAAGCTTTCTTT
-,TRBV29-1,TRBJ2-1,-,CSVGITGSYNEQFF,TGCAGCGTTGGCATTACGGGGTCCTACAATGAGCAGTTCTTC
TRBD2,TRBV29-1,TRBJ2-5,-,CSTNIAGRETQYF,TGCAGCACAAATATAGCGGGACGGGAGACCCAGTACTTC
TRBD1,TRBV18,TRBJ1-1,-,CASSPSRGYGTEAFF,TGTGCCAGCTCACCCTCCAGGGGGTACGGAACTGAAGCTTTCTTT
TRBD1,TRBV5-5,TRBJ1-5,once,CASSPSRQGRQPQHF,TGTGCCAGCAGCCCCTCTAGACAGGGTAGGCAGCCCCAGCATTTT